Presented here are 8 T cell receptor beta chains from one specimen sequenced in a study of T cells in Graves' hyperthyroidism and ophthalmopathy. Amplification targeted TCR beta CDR3 regions from RNA transcripts. HTBI primers were employed in a first-round RT-PCR of the TCR CDR3. Each CDR3 protein is one row after TCRdb ran MiXCR on the multiplex PCR reads. The sample has over 150,000 distinct CDR3 sequences; 17% are singletons. Sequencing input: blood. These receptors originate from a woman in her fifties or sixties with Graves' hyperthyroidism.

This clonotype was recorded many times. The CDR3 loop reads CASSFYGESYGYTF. Written as DNA, the CDR3 is TGTGCCAGCAGTTTCTACGGGGAAAGTTATGGCTACACCTTC. The gene calls are TRBV6-1 and TRBJ1-2; D ambiguous. V was shortened by 5 bases and J by 5 bases, with 15 bases between the two germline ends. From germline, CDR1 is MNHNS and CDR2 SASEGT. This CDR3 is built from 14 residues.

This clonotype was seen many times. The chain combines TRBV11-3 with TRBJ1-1; D is unclear. V lost 0 bases and J lost 0, with 8 bases in between. CDR3 length: 15 amino acids. Germline V gene lookup returns CDR1 SGHNT and CDR2 YENEEA. The CDR3 DNA reads as TGTGCCAGCAGCTTAGATGTGGGGATGAACACTGAAGCTTTCTTT. It yields the protein CASSLDVGMNTEAFF. Using reference TRBV11-3 and TRBJ1-1 for the parts outside the CDR3, the full variable domain is EAGVVQSPRYKIIEKKQPVAFWCNPISGHNTLYWYLQNLGQGPELLIRYENEEAVDDSQLPKDRFSAERLKGVDSTLKIQPAELGDSAVYLCASSLDVGMNTEAFFGQGTRLTVV.

This clonotype has ten or more counts. The chain carries TRBV30 and TRBJ2-1; 10 nucleotides line up with TRBD2. Germline V CDR1 and CDR2: GTSNPN, SVGIG (reference sequence). The CDR3 consists of 17 residues. Trimming cost V 3 bases and J 10 bases; bases outside gene matches: 18. The CDR3 DNA sequence: TGTGCCTGGAGCGTATTGAGGACTAGCGGCCCTGGCGGGGAGCAGTTCTTC. Its translation is CAWSVLRTSGPGGEQFF. The whole variable domain, remainder taken from reference TRBV30 and TRBJ2-1, is SQTIHQWPATLVQPVGSPLSLECTVEGTSNPNLYWYRQAAGRGLQLLFYSVGIGQISSEVPQNLSASRPQDRQFILSSKKLLLSDSGFYLCAWSVLRTSGPGGEQFFGPGTRLTVL.

Of note for this clonotype: It may be a read error: a sequence one base away is much more abundant. V and J are TRBV5-1 and TRBJ2-7; D tentatively fits TRBD1 or TRBD2 (5 bases each). The V and J ends lost 9 bases and 3 bases respectively, with 22 bases between them. The CDR3 is 15 residues long. In germline, CDR1 is SGHRS, CDR2 YFSETQ. The CDR3 here is CANSGGTEIRYEQYF. The CDR3 nucleotides read TGCGCCAACAGTGGTGGGACGGAGATACGCTACGAGCAGTACTTC. The entire variable domain, with the rest obtained from reference TRBV5-1 and TRBJ2-7, is as follows: KAGVTQTPRYLIKTRGQQVTLSCSPISGHRSVSWYQQTPGQGLQFLFEYFSETQRNKGNFPGRFSGRQFSNSRSEMNVSTLELGDSALYLCANSGGTEIRYEQYFGPGTRLTVT.

This clonotype has at least ten counts. V and J are TRBV29-1 and TRBJ1-1; TRBD1 agrees at 12 bases. After removal of 5 bases from V and 4 bases from J, the junction contained 8 bases not matched to a gene. The CDR3 covers 15 residues. Germline CDR1 and CDR2: SQVTM and ANQGSEA. The DNA of the CDR3 is TGCAGCGTTCGCCGGGACAGGGGGCTGGGCACTGAAGCTTTCTTT. Its protein product is CSVRRDRGLGTEAFF. Using reference TRBV29-1 and TRBJ1-1 for the parts outside the CDR3, the full variable domain is SAVISQKPSRDICQRGTSLTIQCQVDSQVTMMFWYRQQPGQSLTLIATANQGSEATYESGFVIDKFPISRPNLTFSTLTVSNMSPEDSSIYLCSVRRDRGLGTEAFFGQGTRLTVV.

This clonotype was recorded many times. V and J are TRBV7-8 and TRBJ2-7; tentative D call: TRBD1 (6 bases). Germline CDR1 is SGHVS and CDR2 is FQNEAQ. V lost 5 bases, J lost 3 bases, and 17 bases lay in between. The CDR3 is 15 amino acids. The CDR3: CASSERYRAGYEQYF. CDR3 nucleotide sequence: TGTGCCAGCAGCGAGCGATACAGGGCCGGCTACGAGCAGTACTTC.

The CDR3 nucleotides read TGCGCCAGCAGCGTTAGCGGGAGGAGTCCCTACAATGAGCAGTTCTTC. Protein: CASSVSGRSPYNEQFF. V is TRBV5-1 and J is TRBJ2-1; 10 bases map to TRBD2. CDR1 and CDR2 (germline): SGHRS, YFSETQ. Germline trimming cut 4 bases from V and 2 bases from J; bases unmatched to any gene: 6. This CDR3 contains 16 residues. The entire variable domain, with the rest obtained from reference TRBV5-1 and TRBJ2-1, is as follows: KAGVTQTPRYLIKTRGQQVTLSCSPISGHRSVSWYQQTPGQGLQFLFEYFSETQRNKGNFPGRFSGRQFSNSRSEMNVSTLELGDSALYLCASSVSGRSPYNEQFFGPGTRLTVL.

The chain combines TRBV4-2 with TRBJ1-4, with D maybe TRBD1 (6 bases). The CDR3 is 16 amino acids. Trimming removed 1 base from V and 5 bases from J, with 14 bases in between. Germline-derived CDR1 and CDR2 are LGHNA and YNFKEQ. CDR3 residues: CASSQGLAGENEKLFF. Written as DNA, the CDR3 is TGTGCCAGCAGCCAAGGACTGGCAGGGGAGAATGAAAAACTGTTTTTT.